This T cell receptor (beta chain) was obtained from a study of CD8 T cells in Susac syndrome. Only one count was recorded for this clonotype. Random hexamers primed reverse transcription of about 0.5 to 1 ug RNA. One entry per CDR3 protein results from TCRdb running MiXCR on the immunoSEQ multiplex PCR reads. The sample holds 250,000 to 300,000 distinct CDR3 sequences, 70% to 90% seen once. Germline loops: CDR1 MNHEY, CDR2 SMNVEV (reference sequence). The CDR3 is 12 amino acids. V was shortened by 8 bases and J by 4 bases, with 12 bases between the two germline ends. Sequencing used CD8+ T cells from PBMCs. The sequence derives from a human donor with multiple sclerosis. V is TRBV27 and J is TRBJ2-7, with D possibly being TRBD1 or TRBD2 (5 bases each). The CDR3 nucleotides are TGTGCCAGCGTTTTGGGACCTTACGAGCAGTACTTC. Translation: CASVLGPYEQYF.